Shown below are 30 T cell receptor beta chains from a single sample sequenced in a study of CD8+CD57+ T cells in acquired aplastic anemia. The TCR beta profiling, which covered VDJ combination and CDR3 sequence, was carried out using genomic DNA as the template. TCRdb used MiXCR to reprocess the reads, holding one entry per CDR3 protein. The sample has 450,000 to 600,000 distinct CDR3 sequences; about a third are singletons. An expansion of CD8+CD57+ cells by flow cytometry had been shown in patients chosen for sequencing. The source material was sorted CD4+, CD8+, or CD8+CD57+ T cells (not recorded which) from PBMCs. The receptors were gathered from a human donor with aplastic anemia.

J is TRBJ2-1 and V is TRBV24-1; 9 bases agree with TRBD2. Trimming took 5 bases from V and 4 from J; bases not matched to a gene: 11. The germline V gene has CDR1 KGHDR and CDR2 SFDVKD. The length of the CDR3 is 17 residues. The CDR3 reads CATSAVAGGSAYNEQFF. The CDR3 bases are TGTGCCACCAGTGCCGTCGCGGGGGGGTCTGCGTACAATGAGCAGTTCTTC.

This clonotype was observed a handful of times. The V call is TRBV11-2, the J call TRBJ2-7, with a weak D call TRBD2 (7 bases). Trimming removed 5 bases at V and 5 bases at J, with 22 bases between. The germline V gene encodes CDR1 SGHAT and CDR2 FQNNGV. The CDR3 contains 16 residues. As DNA, the CDR3 is TGTGCCAGCAGCCGGTTGTGGCGGGGGCCTGTCGACGAGCAGTACTTC. Its translation: CASSRLWRGPVDEQYF.

The chain couples TRBV30 to TRBJ2-2; D gene unclear. The CDR3 is 13 residues long. Deletions cut 0 bases from V and 6 bases from J, with 8 bases between. Germline CDR1 and CDR2: GTSNPN and SVGIG (reference sequence). The CDR3 DNA sequence: TGTGCCTGGAGTGTACCGGGTCCCGGGGAGCTGTTTTTT. Translating gives CAWSVPGPGELFF.

This clonotype came up many times. V is TRBV5-6 and J is TRBJ2-5; TRBD2 matches 7 bases. Germline CDR1 is SGHDT and CDR2 is YYEEEE. The CDR3 consists of 14 residues. The ends lost 0 bases at V and 8 bases at J; junction bases unmatched: 7. The CDR3 DNA reads TGTGCCAGCAGCTTGGAGCTAGCGGACGTAACCCAGTACTTC. This translates into CASSLELADVTQYF. Full variable domain (rest looked up from reference TRBV5-6 and TRBJ2-5): DAGVTQSPTHLIKTRGQQVTLRCSPKSGHDTVSWYQQALGQGPQFIFQYYEEEERQRGNFPDRFSGHQFPNYSSELNVNALLLGDSALYLCASSLELADVTQYFGPGTRLLVL.

The J gene is TRBJ1-1, the V gene TRBV19; 9 bases are a match to TRBD1. J gave up 11 bases and V 3 bases, and 13 bases lay outside the gene matches. This CDR3 region has 15 residues. Germline CDR1 and CDR2: LNHDA and SQIVND (reference sequence). This CDR3 is CASSIRTGAITPAFF. The CDR3 coding sequence is TGTGCCAGTAGTATCAGGACAGGGGCCATCACCCCCGCTTTCTTT.

V gene TRBV24-1 combines with J gene TRBJ1-5; D gene uncertain. CDR1 KGHDR and CDR2 SFDVKD come from the germline V gene. V was shortened by 9 bases and J by 10 bases, with 24 bases between the two germline ends. The CDR3 runs 15 residues. The CDR3 DNA is TGTGCCACCGCCACCGCTACCGGGCCTTTTACCCCCCAGCATTTT. The encoded protein is CATATATGPFTPQHF.

This clonotype has at least ten counts. The chain employs TRBV20-1 and TRBJ1-2; D possibly corresponds to TRBD1 (6 bases). This CDR3 has 13 amino acids. Trimming stripped 6 bases from V and 0 bases from J, with 11 bases between. Germline CDR1 is DFQATT and CDR2 is SNEGSKA (reference sequence). CDR3 protein: CSAGDKTNYGYTF. CDR3 coding DNA: TGCAGTGCAGGGGACAAAACTAACTATGGCTACACCTTC.

In this sample, this clonotype turned up many times. The rearrangement uses TRBV19 and TRBJ2-1, with 8 bases fitting TRBD2. CDR1 LNHDA and CDR2 SQIVND come from the germline V gene (reference sequence). CDR3 length equals 14 residues. V dropped 8 bases and J dropped 5; count of bases not matched to a gene: 8. As DNA, the CDR3 is TGTGCCAGTGCCATAGCGGGGCGTGACAATGAGCAGTTCTTC. It codes for CASAIAGRDNEQFF.

This clonotype was observed once. The rearrangement joins TRBV19 to TRBJ1-5; D is possibly TRBD1 (6 bases). This CDR3 spans 15 amino acids. Germline lookup yields CDR1 LNHDA and CDR2 SQIVND (reference sequence). V lost 9 bases to trimming and J lost 5 bases, with 20 bases between them. The CDR3 bases are TGTGCCAGGGCCAACGCTGGGCAGGGGCATCAGCCCCAGCATTTT. Its protein product is CARANAGQGHQPQHF.

Concerning this clonotype: The junction departs from the called germline gene at one end, perhaps through a read error. CDR3 residues: CASSQEVLGTGELFF. CDR3 DNA: TGTGCCAGCAGCCAAGAGGTCCTGGGTACCGGGGAGCTGTTCTTT. This chain links TRBV3-1 with TRBJ2-2, with a tentative D call TRBD2 (5 bases). CDR1 LGHDT and CDR2 YNNKEL come from the germline V gene (reference sequence). CDR3 length: 15 amino acids.

This clonotype was seen at least ten times. The CDR3: CASSLDQGYYEQYF. The CDR3 nucleotides read TGCGCCAGCAGCTTGGACCAGGGATACTACGAGCAGTACTTC. The J gene is TRBJ2-7, the V gene TRBV5-1, with D perhaps matching TRBD1 (5 bases). The V gene lost 0 bases and the J gene lost 3 bases, with 10 bases spanning the gap. CDR3 length: 14 residues. CDR1 SGHRS and CDR2 YFSETQ come from the germline V gene.

This clonotype was counted many times. J is TRBJ2-7 and V is TRBV20-1, with 9 bases that match TRBD2. With 3 bases clipped from V and 2 bases from J, the junction kept 5 bases outside the gene matches. Germline CDR1 DFQATT, CDR2 SNEGSKA (reference sequence). The CDR3 totals 14 residues. CDR3 nucleotide sequence: TGCAGTGCTAGTTATACTAGCGGGCCCTACGAGCAGTACTTC. Protein product: CSASYTSGPYEQYF.

Only a few counts were recorded for this clonotype. The rearrangement links TRBV28 to TRBJ1-2; 8 positions match TRBD1. The V segment lost 5 bases and the J segment 4 bases; nucleotides outside the gene matches: 9. The CDR3 runs to 15 residues. In germline, CDR1 is MDHEN, CDR2 SYDVKM. The CDR3 DNA sequence: TGTGCCAGCAGTCGTCAGGGGGCGTCGGTCTATGGCTACACCTTC. This gives the protein CASSRQGASVYGYTF.

The V gene is TRBV20-1, the J gene TRBJ1-6; 9 nucleotides line up with TRBD1. This CDR3 region has 13 residues. The V gene's germline CDR1 is DFQATT and CDR2 SNEGSKA (reference sequence). Trimming cost V 6 bases and J 10 bases; bases outside gene matches: 7. CDR3 protein: CSARDRALSPLHF. CDR3 nucleotide sequence: TGCAGTGCCCGGGACAGGGCCCTCTCACCCCTCCACTTT.

This clonotype has just a few counts. This chain joins TRBV20-1 and TRBJ1-2; D not certain. The length of the CDR3 is 16 residues. The V gene lost 1 base and the J gene lost 1 base, with 16 bases spanning the gap. CDR1 and CDR2 (germline): DFQATT, SNEGSKA (reference sequence). The CDR3 DNA sequence: TGCAGTGCTAGAGCTGCGGGCAGGACTTATAACTATGGCTACACCTTC. Amino acids: CSARAAGRTYNYGYTF.

Notes on this clonotype: It may be a read error: a sequence one base away is much more abundant. The CDR3 ends on some other residue instead of the conserved phenylalanine or tryptophan, so this is likely a read error. J is TRBJ2-7 and V is TRBV9; a weak D match, TRBD1 (5 bases). The CDR3 is 14 residues long. V was pared by 0 bases and J by 4 bases, with 11 bases between. Germline CDR1 SGDLS, CDR2 YYNGEE. This CDR3 is CASSVGRDRYEQYL. In DNA, the CDR3 is TGTGCCAGCAGCGTAGGGAGAGACAGATACGAGCAGTACCTC.

The V and J genes are TRBV20-1 and TRBJ2-1; 11 bases align to TRBD2. Germline values: CDR1 DFQATT, CDR2 SNEGSKA (reference sequence). This CDR3 is built from 16 residues. V was pared by 3 bases and J by 4 bases, with 8 bases of the junction left unmatched. DNA of the CDR3: TGCAGTGCTAGCTCCTCACTAGCGGGGGCATACAATGAGCAGTTCTTC. This codes for CSASSSLAGAYNEQFF.

CDR3 nucleotides: TGTGCCAGCAACTGGGACAGGGGAACCTACAATGAGCAGTTCTTC. Translating it yields CASNWDRGTYNEQFF. This chain connects TRBV7-2 to TRBJ2-1; 10 nucleotides align to TRBD1. The trim removed 7 bases at V and 2 bases at J, leaving 5 bases unmatched. Germline values: CDR1 SGHTA, CDR2 FQGNSA. The CDR3 consists of 15 residues. The full variable domain, rest sourced from reference TRBV7-2 and TRBJ2-1, is GAGVSQSPSNKVTEKGKDVELRCDPISGHTALYWYRQSLGQGLEFLIYFQGNSAPDKSGLPSDRFSAERTGGSVSTLTIQRTQQEDSAVYLCASNWDRGTYNEQFFGPGTRLTVL.

As concerns this clonotype: This CDR3 fails to terminate in the conserved phenylalanine or tryptophan, so it likely reflects a read error. This chain links TRBV7-3 with TRBJ2-5, with D unresolved. The CDR3 has 14 residues. V gave up 5 bases and J gave up 3 bases, with 13 bases separating them. Germline V lookup: CDR1 SGHTA, CDR2 FQGTGA. The CDR3, as DNA: TGTGCCAGCAGCCCCGGCGGTAACAAAGAGACCCAGTACCTC. Protein sequence: CASSPGGNKETQYL.

The chain combines TRBV2 with TRBJ2-7; D perhaps matches TRBD1 (6 bases). CDR1 is SNHLY and CDR2 is FYNNEI in the germline V gene. The CDR3 length is 16 residues. V lost 4 bases and J lost 3, with 19 bases in between. CDR3 region: CASSVVMGQGFYEQYF. The CDR3 DNA reads TGTGCCAGCAGTGTAGTTATGGGTCAGGGGTTCTACGAGCAGTACTTC.

The chain combines TRBV30 with TRBJ2-7; 7 bases align to TRBD1. Germline assignment: CDR1 GTSNPN and CDR2 SVGIG (reference sequence). The V gene end was trimmed by 2 bases and the J gene end by 7 bases; junction bases not matched to a gene: 11. The CDR3 runs to 14 residues. The CDR3 DNA is TGTGCCTGGAGTATACAGACAGGGACCGGGGAGCAGTACTTC. This translates into CAWSIQTGTGEQYF. Together with reference TRBV30 and TRBJ2-7, the CDR3 gives the full variable domain: SQTIHQWPATLVQPVGSPLSLECTVEGTSNPNLYWYRQAAGRGLQLLFYSVGIGQISSEVPQNLSASRPQDRQFILSSKKLLLSDSGFYLCAWSIQTGTGEQYFGPGTRLTVT.

This clonotype was detected a few times. The CDR3 DNA reads TGCGCCAGCAGCCCTCGGACTAGCGGGAGTATCTACGAGCAGTACTTC. This encodes CASSPRTSGSIYEQYF. This chain uses TRBV5-1 with TRBJ2-7; 13 positions agree with TRBD2. The CDR3 totals 16 residues. The V segment lost 4 bases and the J segment 3 bases; nucleotides outside the gene matches: 7. The germline V gene has CDR1 SGHRS and CDR2 YFSETQ.

V is TRBV6-1 and J is TRBJ2-7, with D hard to call. Trimming removed 8 bases at V and 0 bases at J, with 8 bases between. Germline lookup yields CDR1 MNHNS and CDR2 SASEGT. This CDR3 contains 12 residues. CDR3 residues: CASQAFSYEQYF. Written as DNA, the CDR3 is TGTGCCAGCCAAGCTTTCTCCTACGAGCAGTACTTC.

The chain links TRBV13 to TRBJ1-1; TRBD1 matches at 7 bases. Germline CDR1 is PRHDT and CDR2 is FYEKMQ (reference sequence). CDR3 size: 15 residues. Germline trimming cut 5 bases from V and 3 bases from J; bases unmatched to any gene: 9. CDR3 in DNA: TGTGCCAGCAGCCTCAGGGGGGCGTTCGACACTGAAGCTTTCTTT. Encoded protein: CASSLRGAFDTEAFF.

This clonotype was seen repeatedly, ten times or more. This chain links TRBV7-9 with TRBJ1-1, with 8 bases identical to TRBD1. Germline V CDR1 and CDR2: SEHNR, FQNEAQ (reference sequence). The J segment lost 4 bases and the V segment lost 5 bases, leaving 6 bases of the junction unmatched. This CDR3 is built from 14 residues. DNA for the CDR3: TGTGCCAGCAGCCGGGGACAGGCTTTCACTGAAGCTTTCTTT. Translated: CASSRGQAFTEAFF.

The gene calls are TRBV7-2 and TRBJ1-1, with D maybe TRBD1 (5 bases). CDR3 length: 13 residues. V shed 5 bases and J shed 5 bases, with 12 bases lying between them. Germline-derived CDR1 and CDR2 are SGHTA and FQGNSA. The CDR3 coding sequence is TGTGCCAGCAGCGACGGGACTCGGACTGAAGCTTTCTTT. Protein: CASSDGTRTEAFF.

This CDR3 reads CASSPPAPQGTEAFF. DNA for the CDR3: TGCGCCAGCAGCCCGCCCGCCCCTCAGGGGACTGAAGCTTTCTTT. The chain carries TRBV5-1 and TRBJ1-1; TRBD1 is a possible D gene (6 bases). V was cut by 4 bases and J by 5 bases, with 18 bases left in between. The germline gives CDR1 SGHRS, CDR2 YFSETQ. The CDR3 has 15 amino acids.

A word on this clonotype: Just one base apart from a much larger clone, this may be a read error. The chain employs TRBV19 and TRBJ2-3; either TRBD1 or TRBD2 may supply D (5 bases each). Germline CDR1 is LNHDA and CDR2 is SQIVND (reference sequence). This CDR3 region has 15 residues. CDR3 residues: CSSSGGPHSTDTQYF. Here the CDR3 DNA reads TGTTCCAGTAGTGGGGGACCACACTCCACAGATACGCAGTATTTT.

The V and J genes are TRBV2 and TRBJ1-1, with D maybe TRBD1 (5 bases). CDR3 length equals 13 residues. The ends were cut back, 6 bases at V and 2 bases at J, with 10 bases in the middle. Germline-derived CDR1 and CDR2 are SNHLY and FYNNEI. The CDR3 reads CASRPGPNTEAFF. In DNA, the CDR3 is TGTGCCAGCAGACCGGGACCCAACACTGAAGCTTTCTTT.

Only a few counts were recorded for this clonotype. V is TRBV20-1 and J is TRBJ1-4; 7 bases fit TRBD1. The CDR3 spans 14 residues. Germline V gene data show CDR1 as DFQATT and CDR2 as SNEGSKA (reference sequence). J was trimmed by 7 bases and V by 4 bases; bases with no gene match: 9. This CDR3 reads CSATTGAGSEKLFF. In nucleotides, the CDR3 is TGCAGTGCTACAACAGGGGCCGGAAGTGAAAAACTGTTTTTT.